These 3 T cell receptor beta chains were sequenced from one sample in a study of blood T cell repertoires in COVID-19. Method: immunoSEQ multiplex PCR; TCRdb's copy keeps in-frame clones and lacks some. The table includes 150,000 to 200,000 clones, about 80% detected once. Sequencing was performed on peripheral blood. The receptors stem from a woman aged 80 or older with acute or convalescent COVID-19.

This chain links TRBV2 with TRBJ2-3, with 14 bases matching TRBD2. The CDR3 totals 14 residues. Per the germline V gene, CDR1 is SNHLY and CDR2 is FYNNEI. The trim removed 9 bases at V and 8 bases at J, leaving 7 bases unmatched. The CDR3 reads CASSGTSGRITQYF. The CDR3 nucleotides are TGTGCCAGTTCCGGGACTAGCGGGAGAATTACGCAGTATTTT.

As DNA, the CDR3 is TGTGCCATCAGTGCGACGGAGGATAGCAATCAGCCCCAGCATTTT. This gives the protein CAISATEDSNQPQHF. The chain couples TRBV10-3 to TRBJ1-5, with unresolved D. CDR1 is ENHRY and CDR2 is SYGVKD in the germline V gene. The CDR3 runs 15 residues. V was cut by 4 bases and J by 0 bases, with 10 bases left in between.

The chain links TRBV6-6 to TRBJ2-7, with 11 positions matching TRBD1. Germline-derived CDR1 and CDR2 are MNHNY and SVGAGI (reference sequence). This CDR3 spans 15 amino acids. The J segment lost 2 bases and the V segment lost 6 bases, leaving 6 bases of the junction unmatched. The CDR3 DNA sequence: TGTGCCAGCAGCAATCCGGGACAGGGGGCCTACGAGCAGTACTTC. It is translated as CASSNPGQGAYEQYF.